The rows below give T cell receptor beta chains drawn from one sample of a study of OX40 agonist ivuxolimab in advanced cancers. Sequenced by immunoSEQ multiplex PCR; TCRdb stores in-frame clones only, minus some. The sample includes roughly 18,000 clones, around 70% of them seen just once. The starting material was CD4+ or CD8+ T cells sorted from blood, obtained in a trial of the OX40 agonist ivuxolimab. The source is an adult with an advanced solid tumor such as melanoma, head and neck, liver or kidney cancer. CDR3s leave out the opening cysteine and the closing phenylalanine or tryptophan. Fields, in order: J gene, V gene, CDR3 protein.

TRBJ2-7 | TRBV7-3 | ASSPGGAEQY
TRBJ2-3 | TRBV7-7 | ASSPNLGGRTDTQY
TRBJ2-7 | TRBV19 | ASSIDSRREQY
TRBJ2-3 | TRBV28 | ASSLLAQTTDTQY
TRBJ1-3 | TRBV21-1 | ASSKGEVGPLSGNTIY
TRBJ2-7 | TRBV9 | ASSVAAGGYEQY
TRBJ1-1 | TRBV7-2 | ASSLQGGTEAF
TRBJ2-2 | TRBV19 | AGRDPQGGELF
TRBJ2-2 | TRBV7-9 | ASSTKGGRYTGELF
TRBJ2-5 | TRBV6-1 | ASSEVQETQY
TRBJ2-1 | TRBV14 | ASSQEGAGSYNEQF
TRBJ2-7 | TRBV2 | ASSAGTGGFYEQY
TRBJ2-2 | TRBV9 | ASSVGGELF
TRBJ2-3 | TRBV19 | ASSIALELYASTDTQY
TRBJ2-1 | TRBV18 | ASSPGGEQF
TRBJ2-5 | TRBV4-1 | ASSQGTSGVRQY
TRBJ2-7 | TRBV29-1 | SASRDYEQY
TRBJ2-5 | TRBV2 | ASSEGAGDIQETQY
TRBJ1-1 | TRBV9 | ASSVVDQGTEAF
TRBJ1-1 | TRBV28 | ASSLPSLGPDTEAF
TRBJ2-1 | TRBV5-1 | ASSGVGSGKINEQF